The source of this TCR beta chain is a study of spatial heterogeneity in lung cancer. Time point: sample taken at primary tumor resection. Tumor, nontumor lung or frozen PBMC supplied whole RNA, sequenced without sorting. This clonotype was seen at least ten times. The antigen remains undetermined. Since the library was made to target alpha chains, this beta chain is a stray read and its abundance is not meaningful. Study conclusions and caveats: Ubiquitous expanded tumor TCRs appeared in blood more at resection than follow-up.

Each TCR cDNA molecule carried a unique molecular identifier. TCRdb re-derived calls from the 5' RACE reads in MiXCR, one entry per CDR3 protein. The repertoire holds about 10,000 distinct CDR3 sequences, with approximately 3.5% as singletons. This TCR was sampled from a female donor with early-stage non-small cell lung cancer. Here the sequenced sample was PBMCs, taken at surgery.

DNA of the CDR3: TGTGCCAGCAGTACCCCAACCGGGGAGCTGTTTTTT. Its translation: CASSTPTGELFF. The rearrangement joins TRBV28 to TRBJ2-2; D not certain. Germline CDR1 and CDR2: MDHEN and SYDVKM. Trimming removed 5 bases at V and 5 bases at J, with 6 bases between. This CDR3 has 12 residues.